One TCR beta chain is described in this entry. One end of the junction is discordant with germline, which a read error may explain. Clones were sequenced by immunoSEQ multiplex PCR, and TCRdb holds only the in-frame ones, with some missing. The table lists about 74,000 clones, about 86% of them singletons. There are 14 residues in the CDR3. Germline assignment: CDR1 SSHAT and CDR2 FNYEAQ (reference sequence). This specimen belongs to a study of blood T cell repertoires in COVID-19. About the research overall: Sources were T cells, B-cell-depleted T cells, or PBMCs; the material itself was cDNA or gDNA.

The receptor was isolated from a woman aged 80 or over with acute or convalescent COVID-19. The sample comprised peripheral blood. The V gene is TRBV7-7, the J gene TRBJ2-2; the D gene is possibly TRBD2 (5 bases). CDR3 DNA sequence: TGTGCTAGCAGCTTACGTGCCGGGGCCGGGGAGCTGTTTTTT. Translated, it gives CASSLRAGAGELFF. Combining the CDR3 with reference TRBV7-7 and TRBJ2-2 gives the whole variable domain GAGVSQSPRYKVTKRGQDVTLRCDPISSHATLYWYQQALGQGPEFLTYFNYEAQPDKSGLPSDRFSAERPEGSISTLTIQRTEQRDSAMYRCASSLRAGAGELFFGEGSRLTVL.